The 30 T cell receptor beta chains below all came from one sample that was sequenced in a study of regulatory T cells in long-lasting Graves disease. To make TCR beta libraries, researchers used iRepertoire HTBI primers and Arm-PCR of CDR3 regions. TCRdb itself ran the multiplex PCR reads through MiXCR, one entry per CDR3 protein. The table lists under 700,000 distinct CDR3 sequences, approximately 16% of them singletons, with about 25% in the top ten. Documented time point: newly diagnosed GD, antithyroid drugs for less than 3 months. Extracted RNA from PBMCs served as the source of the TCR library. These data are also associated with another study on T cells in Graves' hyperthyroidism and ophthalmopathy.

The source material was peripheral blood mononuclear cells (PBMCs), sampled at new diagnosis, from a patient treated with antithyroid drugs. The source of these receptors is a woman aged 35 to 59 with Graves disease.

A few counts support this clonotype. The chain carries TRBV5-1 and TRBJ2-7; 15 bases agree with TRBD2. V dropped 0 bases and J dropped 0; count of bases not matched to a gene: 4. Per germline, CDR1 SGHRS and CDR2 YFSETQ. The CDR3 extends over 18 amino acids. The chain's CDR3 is CASSLGGLAGGNSYEQYF. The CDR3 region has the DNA TGCGCCAGCAGCTTGGGCGGACTAGCGGGGGGGAACTCCTACGAGCAGTACTTC.

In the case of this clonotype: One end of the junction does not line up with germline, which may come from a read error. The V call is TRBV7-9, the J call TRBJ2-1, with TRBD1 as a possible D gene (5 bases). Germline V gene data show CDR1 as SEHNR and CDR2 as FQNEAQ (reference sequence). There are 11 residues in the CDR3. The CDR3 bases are TGTGCCAGCAGTTCCGGGCCAGGGTCGGTCTTC. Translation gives CASSSGPGSVF.

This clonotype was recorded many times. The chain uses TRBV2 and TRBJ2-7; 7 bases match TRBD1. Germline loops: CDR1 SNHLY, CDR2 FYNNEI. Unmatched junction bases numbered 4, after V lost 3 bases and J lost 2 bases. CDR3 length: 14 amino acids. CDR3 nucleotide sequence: TGTGCCAGCAGTGATTGGGACAGCGCCTACGAGCAGTACTTC. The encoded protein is CASSDWDSAYEQYF.

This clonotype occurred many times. CDR3 nucleotide sequence: TGCAGTGCTAGGGGACAGACCTACGAGCAGTACTTC. It encodes CSARGQTYEQYF. This chain connects TRBV20-1 to TRBJ2-7, with 7 bases aligning to TRBD1. Per the germline V gene, CDR1 is DFQATT and CDR2 is SNEGSKA (reference sequence). V lost 3 bases, J lost 2 bases, and 1 base stayed unmatched. The CDR3 has 12 residues.

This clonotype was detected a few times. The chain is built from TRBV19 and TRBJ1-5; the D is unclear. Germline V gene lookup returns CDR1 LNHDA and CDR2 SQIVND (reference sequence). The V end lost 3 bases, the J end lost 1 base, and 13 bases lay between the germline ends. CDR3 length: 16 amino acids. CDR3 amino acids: CASSIVGAGSNQPQHF. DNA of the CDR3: TGTGCCAGTAGTATTGTGGGCGCCGGGAGCAATCAGCCCCAGCATTTT.

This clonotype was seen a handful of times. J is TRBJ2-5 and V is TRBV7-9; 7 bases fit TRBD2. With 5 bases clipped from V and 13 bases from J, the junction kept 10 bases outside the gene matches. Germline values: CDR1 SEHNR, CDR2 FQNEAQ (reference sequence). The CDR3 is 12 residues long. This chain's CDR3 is CASSPRTREGYF. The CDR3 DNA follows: TGTGCCAGCAGCCCAAGAACCAGGGAGGGGTACTTC.

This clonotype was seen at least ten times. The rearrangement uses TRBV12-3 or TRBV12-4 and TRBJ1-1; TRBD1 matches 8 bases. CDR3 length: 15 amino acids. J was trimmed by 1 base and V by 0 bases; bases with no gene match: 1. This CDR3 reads CASSLAQGGNTEAFF. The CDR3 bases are TGTGCCAGCAGTTTAGCACAGGGGGGGAACACTGAAGCTTTCTTT.

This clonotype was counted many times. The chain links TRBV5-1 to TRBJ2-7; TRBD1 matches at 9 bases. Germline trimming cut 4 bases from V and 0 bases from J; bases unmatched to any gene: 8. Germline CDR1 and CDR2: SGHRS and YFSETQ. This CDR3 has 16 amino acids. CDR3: CASSLAGTGFSYEQYF. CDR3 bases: TGCGCCAGCAGCCTTGCCGGGACAGGGTTCTCCTACGAGCAGTACTTC.

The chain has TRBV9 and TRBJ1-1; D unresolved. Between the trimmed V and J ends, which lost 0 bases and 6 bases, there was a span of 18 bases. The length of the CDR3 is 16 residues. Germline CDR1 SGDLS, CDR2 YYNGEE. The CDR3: CASSVGEGDRSPEAFF. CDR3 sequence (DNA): TGTGCCAGCAGCGTAGGAGAGGGTGATAGGTCGCCTGAAGCTTTCTTT.

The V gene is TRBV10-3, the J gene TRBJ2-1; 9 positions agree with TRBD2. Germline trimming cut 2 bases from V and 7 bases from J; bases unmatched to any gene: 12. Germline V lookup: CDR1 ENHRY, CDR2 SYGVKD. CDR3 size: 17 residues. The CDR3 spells CAISEGRIAGVKNEQFF. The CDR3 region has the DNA TGTGCCATCAGTGAGGGGCGAATAGCGGGGGTTAAGAATGAGCAGTTCTTC.

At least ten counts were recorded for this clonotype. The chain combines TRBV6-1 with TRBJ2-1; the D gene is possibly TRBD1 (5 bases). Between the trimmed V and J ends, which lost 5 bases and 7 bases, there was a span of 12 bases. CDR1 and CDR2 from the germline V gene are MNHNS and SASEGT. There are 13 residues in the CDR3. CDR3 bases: TGTGCCAGCAGTCGACCCCAGGGTAATGAGCAGTTCTTC. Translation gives CASSRPQGNEQFF.

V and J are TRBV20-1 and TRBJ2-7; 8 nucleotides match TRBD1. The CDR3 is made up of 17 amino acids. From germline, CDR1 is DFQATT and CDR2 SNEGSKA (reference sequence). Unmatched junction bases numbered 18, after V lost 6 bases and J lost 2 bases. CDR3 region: CSAAGGRLWPSTYEQYF. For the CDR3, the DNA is TGCAGTGCGGCAGGGGGCCGTCTATGGCCTTCAACCTACGAGCAGTACTTC.

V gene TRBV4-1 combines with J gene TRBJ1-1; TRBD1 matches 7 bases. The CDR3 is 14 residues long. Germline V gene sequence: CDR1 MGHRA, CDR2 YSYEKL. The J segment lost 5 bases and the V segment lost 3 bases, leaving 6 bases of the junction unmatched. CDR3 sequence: CASSQTQGRTEAFF. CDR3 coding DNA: TGCGCCAGCAGCCAGACACAGGGGCGGACTGAAGCTTTCTTT.

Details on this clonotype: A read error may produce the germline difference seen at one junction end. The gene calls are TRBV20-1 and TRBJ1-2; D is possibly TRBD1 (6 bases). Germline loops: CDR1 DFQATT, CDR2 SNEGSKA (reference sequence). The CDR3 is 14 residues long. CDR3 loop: CSTRVRGQDYGYTF. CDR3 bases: TGCAGTACTAGAGTACGGGGGCAGGACTATGGCTACACCTTC.

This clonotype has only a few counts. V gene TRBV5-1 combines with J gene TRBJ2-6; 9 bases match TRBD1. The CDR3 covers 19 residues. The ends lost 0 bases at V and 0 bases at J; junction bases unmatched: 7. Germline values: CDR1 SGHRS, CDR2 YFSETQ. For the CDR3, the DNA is TGCGCCAGCAGCTTGGCATCCGGGACAGGGAGCTCTGGGGCCAACGTCCTGACTTTC. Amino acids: CASSLASGTGSSGANVLTF.

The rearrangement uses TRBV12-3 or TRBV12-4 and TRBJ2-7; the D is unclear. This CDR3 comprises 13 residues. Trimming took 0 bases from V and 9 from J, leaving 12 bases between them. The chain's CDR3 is CASSLAGSLGQYF. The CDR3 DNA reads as TGTGCCAGCAGTTTAGCAGGCTCACTCGGGCAGTACTTC.

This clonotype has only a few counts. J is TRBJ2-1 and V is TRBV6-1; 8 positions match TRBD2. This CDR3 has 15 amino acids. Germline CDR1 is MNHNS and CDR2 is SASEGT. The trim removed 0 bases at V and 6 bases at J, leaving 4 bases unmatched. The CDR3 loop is CASSEASGGFNEQFF. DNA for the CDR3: TGTGCCAGCAGTGAAGCAAGCGGGGGCTTCAATGAGCAGTTCTTC.

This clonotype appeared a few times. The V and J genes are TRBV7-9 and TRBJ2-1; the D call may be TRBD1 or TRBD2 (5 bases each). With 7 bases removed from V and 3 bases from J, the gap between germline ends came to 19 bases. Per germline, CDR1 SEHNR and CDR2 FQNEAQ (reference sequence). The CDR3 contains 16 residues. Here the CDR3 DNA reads TGTGCCAGCATTTTTGGGGGAACCTTGGACTACAATGAGCAGTTCTTC. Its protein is CASIFGGTLDYNEQFF.

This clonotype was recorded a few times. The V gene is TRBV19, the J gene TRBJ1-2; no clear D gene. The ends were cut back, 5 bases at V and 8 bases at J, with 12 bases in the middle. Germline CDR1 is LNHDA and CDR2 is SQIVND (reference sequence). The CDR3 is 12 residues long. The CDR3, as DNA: TGTGCCAGTAGTGAGGGCCCGAGAGGCTACACCTTC. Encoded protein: CASSEGPRGYTF.

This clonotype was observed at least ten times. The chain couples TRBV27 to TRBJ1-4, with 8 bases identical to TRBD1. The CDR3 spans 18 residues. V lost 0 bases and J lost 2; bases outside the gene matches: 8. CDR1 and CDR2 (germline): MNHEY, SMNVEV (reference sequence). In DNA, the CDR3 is TGTGCCAGCAGTTTATCTTCGACAGGGGTCGCGACTAATGAAAAACTGTTTTTT. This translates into CASSLSSTGVATNEKLFF.

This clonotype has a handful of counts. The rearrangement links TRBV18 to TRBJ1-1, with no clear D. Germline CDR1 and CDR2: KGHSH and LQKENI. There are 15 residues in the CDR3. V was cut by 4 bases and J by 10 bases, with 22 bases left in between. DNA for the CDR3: TGTGCCAGCTCACAGCAAGCTGGGCCGCTCCTGGGAGCTTTCTTT. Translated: CASSQQAGPLLGAFF. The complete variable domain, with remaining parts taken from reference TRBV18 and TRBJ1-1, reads NAGVMQNPRHLVRRRGQEARLRCSPMKGHSHVYWYRQLPEEGLKFMVYLQKENIIDESGMPKERFSAEFPKEGPSILRIQQVVRGDSAAYFCASSQQAGPLLGAFFGQGTRLTVV.

CDR3: CASSMKGQGFSQPQHF. In DNA, the CDR3 is TGTGCCAGTAGTATGAAGGGACAGGGATTCTCTCAGCCCCAGCATTTT. This chain links TRBV19 with TRBJ1-5, with 9 bases aligning to TRBD1. The CDR3 totals 16 residues. Trimming cost V 3 bases and J 6 bases; bases outside gene matches: 9. CDR1 and CDR2 (germline): LNHDA, SQIVND (reference sequence).

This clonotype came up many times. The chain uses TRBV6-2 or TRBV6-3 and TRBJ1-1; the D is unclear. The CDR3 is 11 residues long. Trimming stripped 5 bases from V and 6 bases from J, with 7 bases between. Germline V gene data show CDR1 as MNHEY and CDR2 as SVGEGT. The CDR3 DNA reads TGTGCCAGCAGTGAAAGGGCTGAAGCTTTCTTT. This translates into CASSERAEAFF.

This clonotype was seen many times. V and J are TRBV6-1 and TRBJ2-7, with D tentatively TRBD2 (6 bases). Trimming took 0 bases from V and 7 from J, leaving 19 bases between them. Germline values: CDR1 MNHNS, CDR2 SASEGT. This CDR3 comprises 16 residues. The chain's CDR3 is CASSEAAGRTIWEQYF. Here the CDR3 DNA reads TGTGCCAGCAGTGAAGCGGCGGGACGGACTATATGGGAGCAGTACTTC.

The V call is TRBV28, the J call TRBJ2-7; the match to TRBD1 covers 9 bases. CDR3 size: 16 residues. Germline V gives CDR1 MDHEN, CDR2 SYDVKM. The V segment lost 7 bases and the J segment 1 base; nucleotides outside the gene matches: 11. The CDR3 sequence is CASTPGPGQGSYEQYF. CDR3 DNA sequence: TGTGCCAGCACCCCTGGTCCGGGACAGGGTTCCTACGAGCAGTACTTC.

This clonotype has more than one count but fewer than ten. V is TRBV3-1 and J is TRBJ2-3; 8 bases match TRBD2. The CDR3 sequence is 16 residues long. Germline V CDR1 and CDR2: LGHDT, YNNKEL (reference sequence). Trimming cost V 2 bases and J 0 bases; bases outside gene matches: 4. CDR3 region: CASSQSRGGSTDTQYF. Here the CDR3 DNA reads TGTGCCAGCAGCCAAAGTCGCGGGGGGAGCACAGATACGCAGTATTTT.

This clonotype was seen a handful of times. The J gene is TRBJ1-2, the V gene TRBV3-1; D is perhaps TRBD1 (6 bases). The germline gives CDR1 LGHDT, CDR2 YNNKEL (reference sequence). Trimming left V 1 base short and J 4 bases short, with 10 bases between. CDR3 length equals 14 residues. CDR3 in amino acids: CASSQARGVYGYTF. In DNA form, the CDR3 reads TGTGCCAGCAGCCAAGCCAGGGGCGTCTATGGCTACACCTTC.

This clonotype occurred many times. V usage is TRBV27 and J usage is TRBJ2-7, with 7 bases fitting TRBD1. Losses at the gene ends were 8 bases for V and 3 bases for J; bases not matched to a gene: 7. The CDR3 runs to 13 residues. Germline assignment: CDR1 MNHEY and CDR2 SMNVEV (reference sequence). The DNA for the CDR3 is TGTGCCAGCGCTGTGGACAGGCTCTACGAGCAGTACTTC. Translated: CASAVDRLYEQYF.

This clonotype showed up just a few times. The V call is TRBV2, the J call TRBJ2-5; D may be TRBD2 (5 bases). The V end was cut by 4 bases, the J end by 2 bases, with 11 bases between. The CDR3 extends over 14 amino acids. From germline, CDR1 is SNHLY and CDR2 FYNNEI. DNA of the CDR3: TGTGCCAGCAGTGGGGAGCGGACGCAAGAGACCCAGTACTTC. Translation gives CASSGERTQETQYF.

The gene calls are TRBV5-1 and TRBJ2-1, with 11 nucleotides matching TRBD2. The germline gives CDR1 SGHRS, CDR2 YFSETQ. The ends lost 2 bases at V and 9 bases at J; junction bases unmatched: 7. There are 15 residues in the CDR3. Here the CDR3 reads CASSFDIAGGSEQFF. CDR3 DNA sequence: TGCGCCAGCAGCTTTGATATAGCGGGGGGGTCTGAGCAGTTCTTC.